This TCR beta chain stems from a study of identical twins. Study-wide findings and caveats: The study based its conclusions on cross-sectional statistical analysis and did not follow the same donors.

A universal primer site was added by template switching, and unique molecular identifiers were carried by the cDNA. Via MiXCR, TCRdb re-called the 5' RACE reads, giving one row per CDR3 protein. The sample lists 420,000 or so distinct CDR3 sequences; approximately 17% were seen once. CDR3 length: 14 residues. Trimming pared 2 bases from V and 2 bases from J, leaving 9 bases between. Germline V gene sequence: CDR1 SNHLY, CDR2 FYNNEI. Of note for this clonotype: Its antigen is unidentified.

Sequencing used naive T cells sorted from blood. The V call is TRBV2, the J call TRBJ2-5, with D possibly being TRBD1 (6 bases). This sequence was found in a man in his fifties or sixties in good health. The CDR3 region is CASSESGTQETQYF. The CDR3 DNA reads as TGTGCCAGCAGTGAATCTGGGACACAAGAGACCCAGTACTTC.